A single sample is the source of the 11 T cell receptor beta chains below, sequenced in a study of blood T cells in healthy people across ages. PCR was performed a second time for about 7 to 11 cycles using a sample-barcoded 5' primer and a J-beta primer mix. In TCRdb, the 5' RACE reads were re-called with MiXCR into one record per CDR3 protein. The table lists 800,000 to 900,000 distinct CDR3 sequences, around 62% of them singletons. Sequences were obtained from blood. The receptors stem from a man aged 25 to 40 in good health.

This chain uses TRBV28 with TRBJ2-3, with 7 nucleotides matching TRBD2. This CDR3 is 15 amino acids long. CDR1 is MDHEN and CDR2 is SYDVKM in the germline V gene. V was pared by 3 bases and J by 2 bases, with 5 bases of the junction left unmatched. The DNA for the CDR3 is TGTGCCAGCAGTTTTTCTAGCGGCCCCACAGATACGCAGTATTTT. Protein product: CASSFSSGPTDTQYF.

The J gene is TRBJ2-5, the V gene TRBV6-2 or TRBV6-3, with 10 positions matching TRBD2. The tail of the sequence fits TRBJ2-7 better, so the J call may be wrong. This CDR3 region has 15 residues. Per germline, CDR1 MNHEY and CDR2 SVGEGT. The CDR3 sequence: CASKPKGLARNEQYF. As DNA, the CDR3 is TGTGCCAGCAAACCGAAGGGACTAGCGAGGAACGAGCAGTACTTC.

The rearrangement links TRBV6-5 to TRBJ2-5; weak D call: TRBD1 (6 bases). V was cut by 6 bases and J by 4 bases, with 18 bases left in between. The germline V gene encodes CDR1 MNHEY and CDR2 SVGAGI. The CDR3 has 15 amino acids. The DNA of the CDR3 is TGTGCCAGCAGGTTAGGGGGACGGGTTGGAGAGACCCAGTACTTC. It codes for CASRLGGRVGETQYF.

The chain recombines TRBV20-1 with TRBJ1-2; D possibly corresponds to TRBD1 (5 bases). The V end was cut by 1 base, the J end by 1 base, with 10 bases between. Germline loops: CDR1 DFQATT, CDR2 SNEGSKA (reference sequence). The CDR3 runs 14 residues. The CDR3 region is CSARGGQGNYGYTF. CDR3 DNA sequence: TGCAGTGCTAGAGGCGGCCAGGGTAACTATGGCTACACCTTC.

This CDR3 is CASKSARPSSKDTQYF. CDR3 coding DNA: TGTGCCAGCAAATCGGCCCGGCCGTCCTCGAAAGATACGCAGTATTTT. This chain connects TRBV6-5 to TRBJ2-3; D ambiguous. V lost 7 bases, J lost 5 bases, and 22 bases lay in between. Germline CDR1 and CDR2: MNHEY and SVGAGI. This CDR3 region has 16 residues.

A few counts support this clonotype. The genes are TRBV5-1 and TRBJ2-1; TRBD2 matches at 12 bases. The CDR3 is 15 residues long. CDR1 SGHRS and CDR2 YFSETQ come from the germline V gene. V was clipped by 4 bases and J by 7 bases; unmatched bases: 6. The CDR3 region has the DNA TGCGCCAGCAGCCAGCTAGCGGGGGGGGTGAATGAGCAGTTCTTC. It specifies CASSQLAGGVNEQFF. Full variable domain (rest looked up from reference TRBV5-1 and TRBJ2-1): KAGVTQTPRYLIKTRGQQVTLSCSPISGHRSVSWYQQTPGQGLQFLFEYFSETQRNKGNFPGRFSGRQFSNSRSEMNVSTLELGDSALYLCASSQLAGGVNEQFFGPGTRLTVL.

The genes are TRBV30 and TRBJ1-4; D perhaps matches TRBD1 (6 bases). Germline loops: CDR1 GTSNPN, CDR2 SVGIG (reference sequence). V was clipped by 2 bases and J by 5 bases, with 15 bases between them. The CDR3 length is 15 residues. The CDR3, as DNA: TGTGCCTGGAGTCCTTCCGGGACACCGAATGAAAAACTGTTTTTT. Translation gives CAWSPSGTPNEKLFF.

V gene TRBV11-1 combines with J gene TRBJ2-1; 10 bases are a match to TRBD2. CDR1 is SGHAT and CDR2 is FQDESV in the germline V gene (reference sequence). This CDR3 has 17 amino acids. The V and J ends lost 4 bases and 7 bases, in that order; junction bases with no gene match: 13. The CDR3 DNA sequence: TGTGCCAGCAGCTGGGGACGAGCGGGGGGGGCCGATAATGAGCAGTTCTTC. As protein: CASSWGRAGGADNEQFF.

J is TRBJ2-3 and V is TRBV6-2 or TRBV6-3; 8 nucleotides match TRBD2. Germline values: CDR1 MNHEY, CDR2 SVGEGT. The CDR3 spans 17 residues. With V trimmed by 0 bases and J by 1 base, 6 bases remained unmatched. The CDR3 region is CASSYSERGPRTDTQYF. CDR3 DNA sequence: TGTGCCAGCAGTTACTCAGAGCGGGGGCCCCGCACAGATACGCAGTATTTT.

This clonotype was observed once. The chain is built from TRBV29-1 and TRBJ2-7; weak D call: TRBD1 (6 bases). Germline CDR1 reads SQVTM; CDR2 reads ANQGSEA. V lost 6 bases to trimming and J lost 6 bases, with 18 bases between them. The CDR3 covers 13 residues. CDR3 DNA sequence: TGCAGCGTCGCCACAGGGTGGGCAAGCGAGCAGTACTTC. Encoded protein: CSVATGWASEQYF.

V is TRBV6-6 and J is TRBJ2-7, with 7 bases identical to TRBD1. Per the germline V gene, CDR1 is MNHNY and CDR2 is SVGAGI (reference sequence). V gave up 2 bases and J gave up 0 bases; unmatched junction bases: 4. This CDR3 spans 15 amino acids. In nucleotides, the CDR3 is TGTGCCAGCAGTTACAGAACAGGGGACTCCTACGAGCAGTACTTC. Translated, it gives CASSYRTGDSYEQYF.